What follows are 23 T cell receptor beta chains derived from one specimen sequenced in a study of cytomegalovirus exposure and HLA in healthy donors. Primers included in the PCR were 60 Vbeta and 13 Jbeta primers. This table comes from immunoSEQ multiplex PCR, and its TCRdb copy is limited to in-frame clones, with some not included. Altogether about 160,000 clones are present, around 83% being singletons, with the ten largest covering over 0.85%. Sequenced: PBMCs. Receptor source: a girl aged 2 to 10 in good health and CMV-seropositive.

The chain is built from TRBV30 and TRBJ1-4; 9 bases line up with TRBD1. The germline CDR1 and CDR2 sequences are GTSNPN and SVGIG (reference sequence). V lost 4 bases, J lost 7 bases, and 10 bases stayed unmatched. CDR3 length: 15 amino acids. The CDR3 sequence is CAWNGQGMGSEKLFF. CDR3 DNA sequence: TGTGCCTGGAATGGACAGGGGATGGGGAGTGAAAAACTGTTTTTT. The full variable domain, completed using reference TRBV30 and TRBJ1-4, is SQTIHQWPATLVQPVGSPLSLECTVEGTSNPNLYWYRQAAGRGLQLLFYSVGIGQISSEVPQNLSASRPQDRQFILSSKKLLLSDSGFYLCAWNGQGMGSEKLFFGSGTQLSVL.

This clone was observed once. The chain combines TRBV7-2 with TRBJ1-1; D unresolved. Trimming stripped 3 bases from V and 1 base from J, with 9 bases between. This CDR3 is 14 amino acids long. Per the germline V gene, CDR1 is SGHTA and CDR2 is FQGNSA. The CDR3 nucleotides are TGTGCCAGCAGCTTCCGGCGGGGGAACACTGAAGCTTTCTTT. Its protein is CASSFRRGNTEAFF.

This rearrangement joins TRBV4-1 to TRBJ2-1; D gene uncertain. This CDR3 region has 14 residues. Trimming took 6 bases from V and 10 from J, leaving 19 bases between them. CDR1 is MGHRA, CDR2 YSYEKL, per germline. CDR3 residues: CASSREEPRSEQFF. The CDR3 DNA is TGCGCCAGCAGTCGAGAGGAGCCCCGATCAGAGCAGTTCTTC.

This sequence joins TRBV18 and TRBJ1-1; 7 nucleotides align to TRBD1. Trimming removed 1 base from V and 5 bases from J; junction bases left unmatched: 7. The V gene's germline CDR1 is KGHSH and CDR2 LQKENI. This CDR3 region has 15 residues. CDR3 in amino acids: CASSPQDRVGTEAFF. The CDR3 DNA follows: TGTGCCAGCTCACCACAAGACAGGGTGGGGACTGAAGCTTTCTTT.

This clone was counted a few times. The rearrangement joins TRBV30 to TRBJ2-7, with TRBD1 matching 10 bases. V lost 0 bases, J lost 4 bases, and 12 bases stayed unmatched. The CDR3 covers 17 residues. Per the germline V gene, CDR1 is GTSNPN and CDR2 is SVGIG (reference sequence). The CDR3 DNA reads TGTGCCTGGAGTGTCTACCCTCGCGACAGGGGGCGATACGAGCAGTACTTC. Translation: CAWSVYPRDRGRYEQYF.

The chain couples TRBV28 to TRBJ1-4; D is undetermined. Germline assignment: CDR1 MDHEN and CDR2 SYDVKM. This CDR3 region has 14 residues. With 2 bases removed from V and 3 bases from J, the gap between germline ends came to 7 bases. The CDR3 region has the DNA TGTGCCAGCAGTTTAGGAGGGCCTAATGAAAAACTGTTTTTT. As protein: CASSLGGPNEKLFF. The complete variable domain, with remaining parts taken from reference TRBV28 and TRBJ1-4, reads DVKVTQSSRYLVKRTGEKVFLECVQDMDHENMFWYRQDPGLGLRLIYFSYDVKMKEKGDIPEGYSVSREKKERFSLILESASTNQTSMYLCASSLGGPNEKLFFGSGTQLSVL.

The gene calls are TRBV5-4 and TRBJ1-1, with TRBD1 matching 9 bases. Germline-derived CDR1 and CDR2 are SGHNT and YYREEE (reference sequence). The CDR3 sequence is 15 residues long. The J segment lost 5 bases and the V segment lost 0 bases, leaving 5 bases of the junction unmatched. The CDR3 coding sequence is TGTGCCAGCAGCTTGGACAGGGGGCGAGAGACTGAAGCTTTCTTT. As protein: CASSLDRGRETEAFF.

The V and J genes are TRBV9 and TRBJ1-1; D possibly corresponds to TRBD1 (6 bases). The CDR3 runs 15 residues. Germline CDR1 and CDR2: SGDLS and YYNGEE. The V and J ends lost 0 bases and 1 base respectively, with 10 bases between them. CDR3 in amino acids: CASSVGPRGNTEAFF. CDR3 coding DNA: TGTGCCAGCAGCGTAGGGCCCAGGGGGAACACTGAAGCTTTCTTT. Combining the CDR3 with reference TRBV9 and TRBJ1-1 gives the whole variable domain DSGVTQTPKHLITATGQRVTLRCSPRSGDLSVYWYQQSLDQGLQFLIQYYNGEERAKGNILERFSAQQFPDLHSELNLSSLELGDSALYFCASSVGPRGNTEAFFGQGTRLTVV.

This chain joins TRBV9 and TRBJ2-3, with TRBD2 matching over 11 bases. V was clipped by 0 bases and J by 0 bases; unmatched bases: 0. The germline V gene encodes CDR1 SGDLS and CDR2 YYNGEE. This CDR3 is built from 16 residues. The CDR3 region has the DNA TGTGCCAGCAGCGTAGGGACTAGCGGGAGCACAGATACGCAGTATTTT. It yields the protein CASSVGTSGSTDTQYF.

This clone was recorded once. The chain employs TRBV30 and TRBJ2-3, with D maybe TRBD2 (6 bases). V lost 4 bases and J lost 5, with 16 bases in between. Germline-derived CDR1 and CDR2 are GTSNPN and SVGIG (reference sequence). There are 14 residues in the CDR3. The CDR3 loop is CAWKVKGGKDTQYF. CDR3 bases: TGTGCCTGGAAGGTTAAGGGAGGAAAAGATACGCAGTATTTT.

The chain carries TRBV9 and TRBJ2-7; D might be TRBD1 (5 bases). CDR1 and CDR2 from the germline V gene are SGDLS and YYNGEE. The CDR3 sequence is 15 residues long. V was pared by 4 bases and J by 3 bases, with 17 bases between. The CDR3 DNA reads as TGTGCCAGCAGCCATCCCCCGACAGAATTCTACGAGCAGTACTTC. Protein: CASSHPPTEFYEQYF.

The chain carries TRBV27 and TRBJ1-5; 8 bases map to TRBD1. Per germline, CDR1 MNHEY and CDR2 SMNVEV (reference sequence). The CDR3 consists of 15 residues. The ends lost 6 bases at V and 6 bases at J; junction bases unmatched: 10. The CDR3 coding sequence is TGTGCCAGCAGACCTATGGACAGGGCAGCTCAGCCCCAGCATTTT. Amino acid sequence: CASRPMDRAAQPQHF.

The chain recombines TRBV14 with TRBJ2-5, with TRBD2 matching over 8 bases. Germline assignment: CDR1 SGHDN and CDR2 FVKESK. The CDR3 totals 19 residues. Trimming cost V 1 base and J 2 bases; bases outside gene matches: 15. The CDR3 DNA is TGTGCCAGCAGCCAAGTCCCGGGGGGGCTAAGAGCCCAACAAGAGACCCAGTACTTC. It translates to CASSQVPGGLRAQQETQYF.

This clone was recorded once. This chain connects TRBV28 to TRBJ2-7; D gene uncertain. This CDR3 has 13 residues. Trimming took 7 bases from V and 0 from J, leaving 10 bases between them. CDR1 is MDHEN, CDR2 SYDVKM, per germline. The CDR3 loop is CASTDSRSYEQYF. CDR3 nucleotides: TGTGCCAGCACCGACTCACGCTCCTACGAGCAGTACTTC.

A few counts support this clone. The chain couples TRBV29-1 to TRBJ1-1, with D unclear. The CDR3 is made up of 11 amino acids. The germline gives CDR1 SQVTM, CDR2 ANQGSEA. V was pared by 8 bases and J by 6 bases, with 13 bases between. The CDR3 loop reads CSMGGGSEAFF. For the CDR3, the DNA is TGCAGCATGGGAGGAGGGTCTGAAGCTTTCTTT.

The chain is built from TRBV6-5 and TRBJ1-5; D ambiguous. The germline V gene has CDR1 MNHEY and CDR2 SVGAGI. The CDR3 consists of 12 residues. Trimming pared 4 bases from V and 4 bases from J, leaving 5 bases between. CDR3 amino acids: CASSFLNQPQHF. The CDR3 DNA is TGTGCCAGCAGTTTCTTGAATCAGCCCCAGCATTTT.

The chain recombines TRBV30 with TRBJ2-2, with a possible D match to TRBD2 (5 bases). Germline assignment: CDR1 GTSNPN and CDR2 SVGIG (reference sequence). V was cut by 4 bases and J by 6 bases, with 18 bases left in between. The CDR3 is 15 residues long. As DNA, the CDR3 is TGTGCCTGGACGGTTCTCGGGCCGGGGTCCGGGGAGCTGTTTTTT. Its protein is CAWTVLGPGSGELFF.

The V gene is TRBV2, the J gene TRBJ2-3; D gene unclear. Deletions cut 6 bases from V and 0 bases from J, with 10 bases between. Per the germline V gene, CDR1 is SNHLY and CDR2 is FYNNEI. The CDR3 has 14 residues. For the CDR3, the DNA is TGTGCCAGCAGATGGCGGCTTAGCACAGATACGCAGTATTTT. Its protein is CASRWRLSTDTQYF.

This chain uses TRBV12-5 with TRBJ1-2; 7 positions agree with TRBD1. After removal of 6 bases from V and 4 bases from J, the junction contained 5 bases not matched to a gene. The germline gives CDR1 LGHNT, CDR2 FRNRAP. This CDR3 is built from 13 residues. CDR3 amino acids: CASGLQGSYGYTF. CDR3 nucleotides: TGTGCTAGTGGCCTACAGGGGAGCTATGGCTACACCTTC. Using reference TRBV12-5 and TRBJ1-2 for the parts outside the CDR3, the full variable domain is DARVTQTPRHKVTEMGQEVTMRCQPILGHNTVFWYRQTMMQGLELLAYFRNRAPLDDSGMPKDRFSAEMPDATLATLKIQPSEPRDSAVYFCASGLQGSYGYTFGSGTRLTVV.

This clone is labeled as medium-sized (0.01 to 0.1%). The chain's CDR3 is CASSEAEGSYNEQFF. Here the CDR3 DNA reads TGTGCCAGCAGTGAAGCGGAGGGCTCCTACAATGAGCAGTTCTTC. The V and J genes are TRBV6-1 and TRBJ2-1, with D tentatively TRBD2 (6 bases). The CDR3 contains 15 residues. The V gene lost 0 bases and the J gene lost 0 bases, with 6 bases spanning the gap. Germline CDR1 and CDR2: MNHNS and SASEGT.

The rearrangement joins TRBV27 to TRBJ1-5; 7 bases agree with TRBD1. The V and J ends lost 6 bases and 2 bases, in that order; junction bases with no gene match: 7. Germline V CDR1 and CDR2: MNHEY, SMNVEV (reference sequence). This CDR3 spans 15 amino acids. The CDR3 region is CASSLTGARNQPQHF. The CDR3 DNA sequence: TGTGCCAGCAGCCTTACAGGGGCCCGCAATCAGCCCCAGCATTTT.

Here the CDR3 reads CAGGGRVYGNTIYF. As DNA, the CDR3 is TGCGCCGGGGGGGGCCGGGTTTACGGAAACACCATATATTTT. The chain carries TRBV10-1 and TRBJ1-3, with a weak D call TRBD1 (6 bases). This CDR3 is 14 amino acids long. Germline V gene data show CDR1 as WNHNN and CDR2 as SYGVQD (reference sequence). Deletions cut 11 bases from V and 4 bases from J, with 18 bases between.

J is TRBJ2-2 and V is TRBV27; TRBD1 might be the D (5 bases). Trimming removed 2 bases from V and 1 base from J, with 8 bases in between. The CDR3 runs to 15 residues. The germline CDR1 and CDR2 sequences are MNHEY and SMNVEV (reference sequence). The CDR3 bases are TGTGCCAGCAGTTTAAGACAGCAGAACACCGGGGAGCTGTTTTTT. This sequence encodes CASSLRQQNTGELFF.